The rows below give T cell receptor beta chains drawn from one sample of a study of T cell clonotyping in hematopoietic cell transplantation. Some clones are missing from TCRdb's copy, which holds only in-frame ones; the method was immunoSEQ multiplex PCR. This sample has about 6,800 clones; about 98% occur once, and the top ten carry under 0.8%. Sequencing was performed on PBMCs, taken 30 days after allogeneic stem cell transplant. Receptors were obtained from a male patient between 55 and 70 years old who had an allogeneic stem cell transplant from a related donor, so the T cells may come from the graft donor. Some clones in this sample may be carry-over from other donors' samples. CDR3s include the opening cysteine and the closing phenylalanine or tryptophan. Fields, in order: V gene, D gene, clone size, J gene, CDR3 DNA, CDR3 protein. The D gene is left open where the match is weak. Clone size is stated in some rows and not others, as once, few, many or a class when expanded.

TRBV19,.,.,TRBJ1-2,TGTGCCAGTAGCCCACAGGGTTCTAACTATGGCTACACCTTC,CASSPQGSNYGYTF
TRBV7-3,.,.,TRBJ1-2,TGTGCCAGCAGCTTCGGGGCGGGCTATGGCTACACCTTC,CASSFGAGYGYTF
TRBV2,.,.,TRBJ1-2,TGTGCCAGCAGCCCCGCTAACTATGGCTACACCTTC,CASSPANYGYTF
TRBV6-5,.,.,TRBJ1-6,TGTGCCAGCCGGCAGATTAATTCACCCCTCCACTTT,CASRQINSPLHF
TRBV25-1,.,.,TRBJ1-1,TGTGCCAGCAGTGGAGGGAACACTGAAGCTTTCTTT,CASSGGNTEAFF
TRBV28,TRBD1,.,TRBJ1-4,TGTGCCAGCAGACGACTTTGGACAGGGACAACTAATGAAAAACTGTTTTTT,CASRRLWTGTTNEKLFF
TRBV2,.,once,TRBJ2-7,TGTGCCAGCAGTGGGGCCCAGGCCAGCTCCTACGAGCAGTACTTC,CASSGAQASSYEQYF
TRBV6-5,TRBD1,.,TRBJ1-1,TGTGCCAGCAATTCCGCGACAGGGGAATCCACTGAAGCTTTCTTT,CASNSATGESTEAFF
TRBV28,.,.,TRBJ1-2,TGTGCCAGCAGTCAACTTATGAATGGCTACACCTTC,CASSQLMNGYTF
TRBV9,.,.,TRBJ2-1,TGTGCCAGCAGCGACTACTCCTACAATGAGCAGTTCTTC,CASSDYSYNEQFF
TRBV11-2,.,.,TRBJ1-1,TGTGCCAGCAGCGTCTTAAAAGACACTGAAGCTTTCTTT,CASSVLKDTEAFF
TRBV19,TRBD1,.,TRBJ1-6,TGTGCCAGTAGTACCTCAACAGGGGTCGGAAATTCACCCCTCCACTTT,CASSTSTGVGNSPLHF
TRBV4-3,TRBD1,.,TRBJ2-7,TGCGCCAGCAGCCAAGACCGGGACAGGGGGCTTTACTTC,CASSQDRDRGLYF
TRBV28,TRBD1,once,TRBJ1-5,TGTGCCAGCAGCCCACCGGGACAGGGTGACCAGCCCCAGCATTTT,CASSPPGQGDQPQHF
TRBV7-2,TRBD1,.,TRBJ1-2,TGTGCCAGCAGCTACGGGACAGGGTTGGGTGGCTACACCTTC,CASSYGTGLGGYTF
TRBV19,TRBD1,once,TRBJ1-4,TGTGCCAGTAGTATAGCGTTCCCGGGACAGGGGAGGCCAGCAACTAATGAAAAACTGTTTTTT,CASSIAFPGQGRPATNEKLFF
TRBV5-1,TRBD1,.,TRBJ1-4,TGCGCCAGCAGCTTGCAAGGCAGGGGGCAAGAAGAAAAACTGTTTTTT,CASSLQGRGQEEKLFF
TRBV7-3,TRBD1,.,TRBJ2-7,TGTGCCAGCAGCTTATTAGGGGGCCGAGCCGAGCAGTACTTC,CASSLLGGRAEQYF
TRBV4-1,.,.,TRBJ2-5,TGCGCCAGCAGCCAAGACCAAGAGACCCAGTACTTC,CASSQDQETQYF
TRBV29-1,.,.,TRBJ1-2,TGCAGCGTTGCGGCGGAAGGGGCCTATGGCTACACCTTC,CSVAAEGAYGYTF